This entry is about one TCR beta chain. This clone has a single count. What antigen it recognizes has not been identified. Base-call qualities are not available, and no considerably larger clone is one nucleotide away. These data are taken from a study of blood T cell repertoires in COVID-19 (dated by TCRdb to between 2020 and 2021). With regard to the full study: Collaborator samples came from the United States, Italy and Spain and covered acute and convalescent phases of COVID-19. Samples were obtained from the ongoing ImmuneRACE study (first 160 participants) and from 1,254 subjects provided by 6 global collaborators. Nearly every sample came with metadata listing a de-identified subject ID, COVID-19 status, age in years and sex. Deeply sampled blood TCRbeta repertoires from subjects exposed to, actively infected with, or recovered from COVID-19 were included in the dataset. HLA class I and class II types, where available, came from metadata supplied by the sample provider rather than from assay-based typing. The material from the prospective study consisted of cDNA or gDNA derived from T cells, B-cell-depleted T cells, or PBMCs. The repertoires were released in a freely available public database meant as a resource for research on the immune response to SARS-CoV-2.

The immunoSEQ Assay, a bias-controlled multiplex PCR, was used to amplify TCRbeta CDR3 regions from genomic DNA. Concerning the study's data processing: The number of nucleated cells in each sample was estimated from the amplification of reference gene primers within the assay. To quantify the absolute abundance of each unique TCRbeta CDR3 rearrangement, sequence reads were collapsed and filtered. For each sample, productive Simpson clonality was calculated as the square root of Simpson's diversity index across productive rearrangements. TCRdb re-hosts the immuneACCESS table, in-frame sequences only. Its copies lack some clones; in the studies checked, an unresolved V gene accounts for under half of them, and the cause for the rest is not known. The V and J calls and clone size were taken over from that table, and D and trimming were inferred from the DNA. This sample gives 120,000 or so clones in total; roughly 88% of them show up just once. The ten largest clones represent about 4.5% of the sample.

Whole blood was collected in K2EDTA tubes by collaborating institutions according to the institutions' own protocols. For TCRbeta analysis, collaborator samples were shipped as frozen whole blood, as isolated PBMCs, or as DNA extracted from either sample type. The germline V gene sets CDR1 to MGHRA and CDR2 to YSYEKL. From the cysteine through the phenylalanine, the CDR3 covers 15 amino acids. Only the CDR3 portion is preserved as DNA: 45 bases, with reading frame beginning at the first base. At the junction V is shortened by 1 base and J by 2 bases; bases outside the gene matches: 0. Results the study describes overall, beyond this receptor: The amount of clinical and demographic metadata varied by source and participant and was provided uncurated.

The sequenced sample consisted of peripheral blood. The rearrangement combines TRBV4-1 with TRBJ1-3, and TRBD1 matches 9 of the central bases. The TCR sequence derives from a man in his forties with acute or convalescent COVID-19. The CDR3 region: CASSQGQGAGNTIYF. DNA sequence: TGCGCCAGCAGCCAAGGACAGGGGGCTGGAAACACCATATATTTT.